The T cell receptor (beta chain) described here comes from a study of blood T cell repertoires in COVID-19. Study-level background: COVID-19 samples, acute and convalescent, were from the United States, Italy and Spain. Nucleic acid was either cDNA or gDNA, and it came from T cells, B-cell-depleted T cells, or PBMCs.

The CDR3 has 13 residues. Trimming cost V 7 bases and J 2 bases, with 11 bases left between them. The germline gives CDR1 SNHLY, CDR2 FYNNEI. As originally analysed: Amplifying reference gene primers gave estimates of nucleated cell counts. The data were produced by immunoSEQ multiplex PCR, yet TCRdb's version contains in-frame clones alone and is incomplete. V, J and clone size were drawn from that table, and D and trimming were deduced from the DNA. Altogether under 60,000 clones are present, under 85% being singletons, with the ten largest covering about 10%. The sequence derives from a man in his fifties or sixties with acute or convalescent COVID-19. This sequence joins TRBV2 and TRBJ1-1, with D unresolved. The specimen was peripheral blood. This CDR3 is CASKRRINTEAFF. The CDR3 DNA follows: TGTGCCAGCAAGCGGAGGATTAACACTGAAGCTTTCTTT. Looking up the rest from reference TRBV2 and TRBJ1-1 gives the full variable domain: EPEVTQTPSHQVTQMGQEVILRCVPISNHLYFYWYRQILGQKVEFLVSFYNNEISEKSEIFDDQFSVERPDGSNFTLKIRSTKLEDSAMYFCASKRRINTEAFFGQGTRLTVV.